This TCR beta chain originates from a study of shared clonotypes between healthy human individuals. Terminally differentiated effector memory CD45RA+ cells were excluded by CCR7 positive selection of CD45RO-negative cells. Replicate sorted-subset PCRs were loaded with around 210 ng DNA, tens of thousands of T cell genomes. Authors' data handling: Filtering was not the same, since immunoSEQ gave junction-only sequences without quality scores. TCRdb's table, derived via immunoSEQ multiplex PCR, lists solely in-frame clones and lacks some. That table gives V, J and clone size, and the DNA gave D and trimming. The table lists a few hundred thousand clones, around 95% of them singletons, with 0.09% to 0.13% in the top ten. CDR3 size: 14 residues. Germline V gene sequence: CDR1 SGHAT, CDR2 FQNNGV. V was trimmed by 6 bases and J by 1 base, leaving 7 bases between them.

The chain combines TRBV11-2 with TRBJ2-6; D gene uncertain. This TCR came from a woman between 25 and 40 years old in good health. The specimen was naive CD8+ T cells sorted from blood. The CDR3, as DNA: TGTGCCAGCAGAGATTTATCTGGGGCCAACGTCCTGACTTTC. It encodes CASRDLSGANVLTF.